This section outlines one T cell receptor (beta chain) sequence together with its context. Sequencing was performed with immunoSEQ multiplex PCR; in TCRdb, only in-frame clones are kept and a portion is missing. The sample has 100,000 or so clones, just over 90% seen once. J gave up 3 bases and V 1 base, and 5 bases lay outside the gene matches. Germline CDR1 and CDR2: SGHTA and FQGTGA. There are 16 residues in the CDR3. This entry belongs to a study of T cell changes during pregnancy in multiple sclerosis. The sequence was collected from a female donor with multiple sclerosis, enrolled in a pregnancy study. The V call is TRBV7-3, the J call TRBJ2-5; 10 bases align to TRBD1. The material was peripheral blood, obtained in the second trimester of pregnancy. CDR3 protein: CASSLRQGTGEETQYF. CDR3 DNA sequence: TGTGCCAGCAGCTTAAGACAAGGGACAGGGGAAGAGACCCAGTACTTC. Full variable domain (outside the CDR3, taken from reference TRBV7-3 and TRBJ2-5): GAGVSQTPSNKVTEKGKYVELRCDPISGHTALYWYRQSLGQGPEFLIYFQGTGAADDSGLPNDRFFAVRPEGSVSTLKIQRTERGDSAVYLCASSLRQGTGEETQYFGPGTRLLVL.